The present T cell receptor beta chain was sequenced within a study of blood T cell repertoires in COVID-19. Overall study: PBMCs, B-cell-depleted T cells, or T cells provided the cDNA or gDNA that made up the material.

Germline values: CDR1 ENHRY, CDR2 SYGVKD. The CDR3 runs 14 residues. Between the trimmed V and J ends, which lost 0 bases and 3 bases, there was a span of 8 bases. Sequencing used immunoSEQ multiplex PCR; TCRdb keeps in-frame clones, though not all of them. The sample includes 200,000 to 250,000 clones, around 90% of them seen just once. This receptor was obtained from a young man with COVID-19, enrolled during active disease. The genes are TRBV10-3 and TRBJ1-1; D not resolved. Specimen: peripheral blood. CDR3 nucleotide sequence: TGTGCCATCAGTGAGTCGACTCAATACACTGAAGCTTTCTTT. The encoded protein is CAISESTQYTEAFF.